The clone carrying this TCR beta chain was found a few times. No antigen is known for it. The data stem from a study of T cell repertoires in cytomegalovirus infection. Study-level background: Well-studied HLA-B-restricted CMV epitopes were used in the study alongside recently identified HLA-C-restricted ones. CMV infection and matching HLA type were both indicated by public TCR beta signatures.

Study findings and constraints: The cumulative frequency of public TCR beta families distinguished individuals who carried CMV together with the relevant HLA.

V gave up 1 base and J gave up 1 base; unmatched junction bases: 12. The length of the CDR3 is 18 residues. Germline CDR1 is SGHVS and CDR2 is FQNEAQ. TCRdb processed the reads anew with MiXCR; each CDR3 protein has one entry. The table lists about 700,000 distinct CDR3 sequences, 33% of them singletons. The sample in question was cultured PBMCs, obtained from culture after CMV antigen stimulation. This clonotype originated in a human donor in good health (CMV status not recorded). Some clones in this sample may be carry-over from other donors' samples. V is TRBV7-8 and J is TRBJ1-2, with 7 bases fitting TRBD1. The CDR3 is CASSLERDSQRINYGYTF. Here the CDR3 DNA reads TGTGCCAGCAGCTTAGAGAGGGACAGCCAGCGAATTAACTATGGCTACACCTTC.